This T cell receptor (beta chain) is from a study of tissue T cells after allogeneic stem cell transplantation. The CDR3 sequence is 16 residues long. V lost 8 bases and J 0 bases, leaving 16 bases between the germline ends. Germline V gene lookup returns CDR1 LNHDA and CDR2 SQIVND (reference sequence). Repertoires were generated with immunoSEQ multiplex PCR, while TCRdb's copy carries only in-frame clones and drops some. The sample lists 8,000 to 10,000 clones, around 64% occurring once. The specimen was tissue from the ileum, collected at autopsy. The source of this sequence is a woman between 18 and 55 years old with breast cancer. This sequence joins TRBV19 and TRBJ1-4; D might be TRBD1 (5 bases). CDR3 bases: TGTGCCAGTGACTCCGGGACCACAGCAACTAATGAAAAACTGTTTTTT. Residues: CASDSGTTATNEKLFF.